This TCR beta chain derives from a study of T cell repertoires in cytomegalovirus infection. The CDR3 extends over 14 amino acids. The germline V and J ends were trimmed by 5 bases and 1 base, with 8 bases remaining between them. The germline CDR1 and CDR2 sequences are MNHNS and SASEGT. TCRdb re-called the reads with MiXCR, one entry per CDR3 protein. Of tens of thousands of distinct CDR3 sequences in the sample, about 4.2% were seen once. Findings of the study overall: The ex vivo response was dominated by HLA-C-restricted CMV-specific TCR beta clonotypes.

The sample holds many counts of this clonotype. Its antigen is unidentified. The chain is built from TRBV6-1 and TRBJ2-2; D unresolved. The sequenced sample was PBMCs. This clonotype was sampled from a human donor in good health (CMV status not recorded). Some clones in this sample may be carry-over from other donors' samples. CDR3 amino acids: CASSSTGNTGELFF. CDR3 bases: TGTGCCAGCAGTTCGACGGGGAACACCGGGGAGCTGTTTTTT.